This T cell receptor (beta chain) is from a study of T-cell memory formation after mild COVID-19. Study results and caveats: There were some responding clones in pre-infection memory, which suggested that cross-reactive memory had joined. For second-wave clones that peaked at day 37, SARS-CoV-2 specificity went unverified.

After 5'RACE with constant-segment primers, TCR alpha and TCR beta cDNA libraries carrying sample barcodes and UMIs were obtained. TCRdb recomputed calls from the 5' RACE reads with MiXCR, one row per CDR3 protein. This table has under 110,000 distinct CDR3 sequences, around 12% appearing once. This CDR3 contains 13 residues. Trimming removed 5 bases at V and 4 bases at J, with 8 bases between. This clonotype was detected only a few times. Its antigen is as yet unknown. This sequence was found in an adult woman who had mild COVID-19 (a few samples of this study predate the infection). Cell type and time point are not known. Sequenced: PBMCs or a T cell subset sorted from them (not recorded which). The V call is TRBV12-3 or TRBV12-4, the J call TRBJ2-2; D is ambiguous. CDR3 nucleotides: TGTGCCAGCAGTCCGGAACCCACCGGGGAGCTGTTTTTT. It is translated as CASSPEPTGELFF.